This paragraph reports one T cell receptor beta chain. All donors were healthy HIV-negative adults lacking recent acute infections or vaccinations. This record belongs to a study of shared clonotypes between healthy human individuals. The V end was cut by 7 bases, the J end by 0 bases, with 12 bases between. Germline V lookup: CDR1 MNHEY, CDR2 SVGAGI. The CDR3 has 14 amino acids. Repertoires were generated with immunoSEQ multiplex PCR, while TCRdb's copy carries only in-frame clones and drops some. Of under 1,100,000 clones in the sample, around three quarters are singletons; the top ten hold 0.61%. This TCR derives from a young man in good health. Some clones in this sample may be carry-over from other donors' samples. Sequencing input: memory CD4+ T cells from PBMCs. Noted subset: CD45RA-negative fraction. The chain combines TRBV6-5 with TRBJ1-1; possible D gene TRBD1, 5 bases. The DNA for the CDR3 is TGTGCCAGCACCCCCGACAGCATGAACACTGAAGCTTTCTTT. It codes for CASTPDSMNTEAFF.